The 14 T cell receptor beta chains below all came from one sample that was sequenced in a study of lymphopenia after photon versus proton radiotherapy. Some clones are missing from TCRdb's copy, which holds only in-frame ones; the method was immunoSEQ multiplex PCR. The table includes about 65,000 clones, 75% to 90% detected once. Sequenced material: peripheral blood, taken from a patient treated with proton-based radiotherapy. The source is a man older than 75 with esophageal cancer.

CDR3 in amino acids: CASSLSGDYNSPLHF. Here the CDR3 DNA reads TGCGCCAGCAGCTTGTCAGGGGATTATAATTCACCCCTCCACTTT. The chain has TRBV5-1 and TRBJ1-6; the D gene is possibly TRBD1 (6 bases). This CDR3 is built from 15 residues. V lost 1 base and J 4 bases, leaving 9 bases between the germline ends. Germline V gives CDR1 SGHRS, CDR2 YFSETQ.

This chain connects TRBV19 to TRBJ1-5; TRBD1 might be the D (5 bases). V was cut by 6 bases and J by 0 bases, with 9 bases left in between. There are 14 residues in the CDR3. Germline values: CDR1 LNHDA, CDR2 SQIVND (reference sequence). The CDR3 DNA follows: TGTGCCAGTAGCTGGGGGGATAGCAATCAGCCCCAGCATTTT. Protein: CASSWGDSNQPQHF.

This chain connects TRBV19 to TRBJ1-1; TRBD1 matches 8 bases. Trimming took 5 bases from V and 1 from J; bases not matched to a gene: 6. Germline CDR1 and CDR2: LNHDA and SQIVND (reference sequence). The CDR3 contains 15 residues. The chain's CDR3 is CASSSAGTGNTEAFF. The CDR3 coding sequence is TGTGCCAGTAGTTCAGCGGGGACAGGGAACACTGAAGCTTTCTTT. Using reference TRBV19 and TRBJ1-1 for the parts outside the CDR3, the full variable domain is DGGITQSPKYLFRKEGQNVTLSCEQNLNHDAMYWYRQDPGQGLRLIYYSQIVNDFQKGDIAEGYSVSREKKESFPLTVTSAQKNPTAFYLCASSSAGTGNTEAFFGQGTRLTVV.

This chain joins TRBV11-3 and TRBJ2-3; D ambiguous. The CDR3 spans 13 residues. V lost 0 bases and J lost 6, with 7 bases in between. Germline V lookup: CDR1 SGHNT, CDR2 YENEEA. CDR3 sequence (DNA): TGTGCCAGCAGCTTAGAAGTGGGTGATACGCAGTATTTT. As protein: CASSLEVGDTQYF.

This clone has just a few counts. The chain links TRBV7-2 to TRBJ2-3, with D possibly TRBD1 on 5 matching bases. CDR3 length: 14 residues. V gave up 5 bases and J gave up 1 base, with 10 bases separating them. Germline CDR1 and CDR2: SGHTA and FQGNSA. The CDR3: CASSARQRTDTQYF. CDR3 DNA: TGTGCCAGCAGCGCACGACAGCGCACAGATACGCAGTATTTT.

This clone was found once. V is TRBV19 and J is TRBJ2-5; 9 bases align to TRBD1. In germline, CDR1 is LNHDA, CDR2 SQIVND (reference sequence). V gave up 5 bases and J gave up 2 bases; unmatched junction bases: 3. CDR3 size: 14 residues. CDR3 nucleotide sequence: TGTGCCAGTAGTCGACAGGGGGGGCAAGAGACCCAGTACTTC. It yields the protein CASSRQGGQETQYF.

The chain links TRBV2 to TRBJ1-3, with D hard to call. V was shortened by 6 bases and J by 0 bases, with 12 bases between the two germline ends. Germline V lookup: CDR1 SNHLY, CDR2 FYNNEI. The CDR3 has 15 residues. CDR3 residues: CASRPGIASGNTIYF. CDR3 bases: TGTGCCAGCAGGCCCGGGATAGCCTCTGGAAACACCATATATTTT.

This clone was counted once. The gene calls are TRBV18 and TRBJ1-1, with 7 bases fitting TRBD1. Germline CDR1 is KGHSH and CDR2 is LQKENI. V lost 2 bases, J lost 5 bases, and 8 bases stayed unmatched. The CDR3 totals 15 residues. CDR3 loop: CASSPRGQGDTEAFF. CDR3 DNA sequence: TGTGCCAGCTCACCAAGGGGGCAGGGGGATACTGAAGCTTTCTTT.

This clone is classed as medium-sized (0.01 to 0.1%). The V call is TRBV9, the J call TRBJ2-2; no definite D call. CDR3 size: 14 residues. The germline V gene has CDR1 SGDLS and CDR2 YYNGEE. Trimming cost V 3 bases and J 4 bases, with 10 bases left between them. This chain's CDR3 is CASSGLLGTGELFF. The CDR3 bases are TGTGCCAGCAGCGGCTTACTCGGCACCGGGGAGCTGTTTTTT.

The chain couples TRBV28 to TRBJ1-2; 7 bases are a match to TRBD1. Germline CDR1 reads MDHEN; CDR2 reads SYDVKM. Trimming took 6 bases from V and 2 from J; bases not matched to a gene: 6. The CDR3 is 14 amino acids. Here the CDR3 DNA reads TGTGCCAGCAGGGTGACAGGGATCAACTATGGCTACACCTTC. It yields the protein CASRVTGINYGYTF.

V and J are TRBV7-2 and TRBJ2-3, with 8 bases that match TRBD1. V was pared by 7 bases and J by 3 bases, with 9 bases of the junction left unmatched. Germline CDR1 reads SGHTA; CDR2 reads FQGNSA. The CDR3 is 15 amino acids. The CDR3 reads CASTGGAFRTDTQYF. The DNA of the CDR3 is TGTGCCAGCACAGGGGGCGCCTTTAGAACAGATACGCAGTATTTT.

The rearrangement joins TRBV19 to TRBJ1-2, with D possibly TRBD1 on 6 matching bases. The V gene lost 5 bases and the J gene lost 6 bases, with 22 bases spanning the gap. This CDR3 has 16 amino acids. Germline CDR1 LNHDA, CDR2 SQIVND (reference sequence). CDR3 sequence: CASSQQGPVRKDGYTF. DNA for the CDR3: TGTGCCAGTAGTCAGCAGGGGCCGGTTCGCAAGGATGGCTACACCTTC.

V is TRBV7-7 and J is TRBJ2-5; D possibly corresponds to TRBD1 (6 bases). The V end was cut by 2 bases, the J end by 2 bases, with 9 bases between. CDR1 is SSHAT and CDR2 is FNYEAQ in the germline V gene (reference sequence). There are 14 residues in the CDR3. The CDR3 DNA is TGTGCCAGCAGCTTAACAGGGCTGCAAGAGACCCAGTACTTC. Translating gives CASSLTGLQETQYF.

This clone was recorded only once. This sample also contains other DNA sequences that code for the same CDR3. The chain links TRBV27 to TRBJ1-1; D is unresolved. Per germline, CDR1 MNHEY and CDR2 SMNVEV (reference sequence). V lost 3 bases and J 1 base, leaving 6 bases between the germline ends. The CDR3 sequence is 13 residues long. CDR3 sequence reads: CASSLGRNTEAFF. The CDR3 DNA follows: TGTGCCAGCAGTTTGGGGAGGAACACTGAAGCTTTCTTT.